A single T cell receptor beta chain is shown here with its context. Its specific antigen is unknown. No much larger clone exists at a distance of one base, and base qualities are not known. These data belong to a study of shared clonotypes between healthy human individuals (dated by TCRdb to the early 2020s). About the study as a whole: A couple of women and three men aged 18 to 49 years were included in the cohort. The study deeply sequenced blood TCR repertoires of five healthy adults to estimate repertoire size and the extent of clonotype sharing between individuals. To increase sequencing depth and limit assay-specific biases, TCR repertoire library preparation and sequencing were carried out by different laboratories using diverse techniques. Per donor, leukapheresis produced somewhere between about 0.94 and 9.5 billion PBMCs. For each donor, CD4 naive and CD4 memory were each given three plates, CD8 naive was given two plates, and CD8 memory was given one plate. The paper's findings and limits, for the study overall: Naive subsets generally had larger estimated clonotype richness than memory subsets did. Because the study included a small number of donors, the genetic and exposure-history diversity represented was limited. Even with the large sequencing depth, rarefaction of the sorted-subset datasets indicated that sequencing was incomplete. Sampling was restricted to blood, and TCR repertoires in tissues likely differ from the TCR repertoires found in blood. Pairwise subsampling indicated that sequencing depth was expected to affect the degree of clonotype sharing among donors. When a handful of donors were compared, the shared fraction of clonotypes was about 5.4% for naive CD4, approximately 3.3% for naive CD8, 2% to 2.5% for memory CD4, and 0.35% to 0.5% for memory CD8. Compared with non-shared clonotypes, clonotypes shared by all four sorted-subset donors had higher generation probabilities.

The donors were healthy, HIV-negative adults with no recently reported acute infections or vaccinations. Only Caucasian adults living in Nashville, Tennessee, USA were represented among the donors. CD4+ T cells were enriched by magnetic negative selection; naive cells were then positively selected on CD45RA, and the negative fraction formed the memory subset. After blood collection by leukapheresis, PBMCs were isolated using Ficoll-Histopaque density gradient centrifugation and then cryopreserved in the vapor phase of liquid nitrogen. Analytical flow cytometry was used to check the purity and quantity of each magnetically sorted T cell population. From each sorted fraction, genomic DNA was isolated and quantified by UV absorbance on a Nanodrop 2000c. Using the deep immunoSEQ assay, multiplex PCR amplified TCR CDR3 regions from genomic DNA. Extracted genomic DNA from each cell subset was spread evenly across all wells of several immunoSEQ 96-well plates, with each plate serving as a replicate. Each replicate PCR for sorted subsets received approximately 220 ng genomic DNA, equal to tens of thousands of T cell genomes. The purified libraries were quantified using a Qubit 3.0 fluorometer, sized with a Bioanalyzer 2100, and then quantified again using the KAPA Library Quantification kit. Every immunoSEQ 96-well plate was sequenced on a separate single-read 150-cycle Illumina NextSeq 550 flow cell. Per the original workflow: Because only junctional sequences without quality scores were contained in the immunoSEQ output, filtering matching that applied to full-length reads could not be performed. To assign V/J genes and CDR3, sequences were annotated using PyIR, a Python wrapper for IgBLAST v1.9, with IMGT germline references. Reads were removed for weak V/J assignments (E-value above 1e-6), missing CDR3, stop codons, out-of-frame junctions, or ambiguous translated residues. V3J clonotypes were defined as sequences sharing the same inferred V gene, J gene, and CDR3 amino acid sequence. The percentage overlap between two repertoires was calculated by dividing the number of shared unique clonotypes by the size of the smaller repertoire. Richness of each repertoire was evaluated using RTK rarefaction, the Chao1 estimator, and Recon v2.1 estimates of unobserved clonotypes. For all TCRbeta clonotypes obtained by the gDNA method from four donors, generation probabilities were computed with OLGA. TCRdb carries this immuneACCESS record with in-frame sequences only. Its versions omit some clonotypes, under half of them owing to an unresolved V gene in the studies checked, with the rest unexplained. That table furnishes V, J and clone size, whereas the DNA furnished D and trimming. This sample gives about 1.5 million clones in total; 98% of them show up just once. Of the sample, about 0.4% falls within the top ten clones.

The specimen was naive CD4+ T cells sorted from blood. The meaning of the sample's cell subset or site label: CD45RA+ positively selected. The clonotype comes from a man aged 25 to 40 in good health.

The DNA sequence reads TGTGCCAGCAGCGAAGGGACTAGCGGGAATAGCTACAATGAGCAGTTCTTC. This yields the protein CASSEGTSGNSYNEQFF. The chain joins TRBV11-3 to TRBJ2-1; 13 bases in between match TRBD2. The germline V gene encodes CDR1 SGHNT and CDR2 YENEEA. V loses 5 bases at its end and J loses 3 bases; junction bases beyond the gene matches: 7. The CDR3 holds 17 amino acids from the cysteine to the phenylalanine. Only the CDR3 DNA is retained, 51 bases long and in frame from the first base.